The sequence of this T cell receptor (beta chain) was determined in a study of T cell repertoires in cytomegalovirus infection. Study details: Both a matching HLA type and CMV infection were indicated by public TCR beta signatures.

This clonotype has at least ten counts. Its cognate antigen is unknown. Study-wide results and caveats: Cumulative frequency (of public TCR beta family members) identified carriers of CMV plus the relevant HLA. Clonotypes of TCR beta that were HLA-C-restricted and CMV-specific dominated the ex vivo response.

Germline CDR1 reads SQVTM; CDR2 reads ANQGSEA. The CDR3 sequence is 16 residues long. The J segment lost 4 bases and the V segment lost 0 bases, leaving 4 bases of the junction unmatched. One entry per CDR3 protein, called by TCRdb with MiXCR from the reads. The profile shows 500,000 to 600,000 distinct CDR3 sequences, about 15% of them singletons. Sequencing was carried out using CD8+ T cells from PBMCs. This TCR came from a human donor in good health (CMV status not recorded). Some clones in this sample may be carry-over from other donors' samples. The rearrangement joins TRBV29-1 to TRBJ2-2; TRBD2 matches at 11 bases. The DNA for the CDR3 is TGCAGCGTTGAAGACCCGACTAGCGGGATCACCGGGGAGCTGTTTTTT. This encodes CSVEDPTSGITGELFF.